A selection of T cell receptor beta chains follows, all from one sample in a study of CD8+ T cells in alopecia areata. Libraries were prepared by immunoSEQ multiplex PCR; TCRdb keeps only in-frame clonotypes and omits some of them. Here the sample spans under 200,000 clones, approximately 65% being singletons. The sequences come from CD4+ T cells sorted from blood, collected at week 4, from a patient treated with tofacitinib. The receptors were gathered from a human donor with alopecia areata. Each CDR3 is given with its conserved first and last residue. D genes are given only for firm matches. The listing skips clone size in some rows; elsewhere it reads once, few, many or a size class.

j_call v_call d_call clone_size cdr3_aa cdr3_nt
TRBJ2-5 TRBV2 . . CASSWTAETQYF TGTGCCAGCAGTTGGACAGCAGAGACCCAGTACTTC
TRBJ2-4 TRBV5-1 . . CASSLGGSENIQYF TGCGCCAGCAGCTTGGGCGGGTCGGAAAACATTCAGTACTTC
TRBJ1-4 TRBV5-4 TRBD1 . CASSRQGRDEKLFF TGTGCCAGCAGCAGACAGGGGCGTGATGAAAAACTGTTTTTT
TRBJ2-3 TRBV4-1 . . CASSQVPGGTDTQYF TGCGCCAGCAGCCAAGTCCCCGGGGGCACAGATACGCAGTATTTT
TRBJ2-3 TRBV5-6 TRBD1 . CASSARTGWTDTQYF TGTGCCAGCAGCGCTCGGACAGGGTGGACAGATACGCAGTATTTT
TRBJ1-1 TRBV30 . . CAWSAAGWTEAFF TGTGCCTGGAGCGCAGCAGGGTGGACTGAAGCTTTCTTT
TRBJ1-1 TRBV29-1 . . CSFMGWSKTEAFF TGCAGCTTCATGGGATGGTCAAAGACTGAAGCTTTCTTT
TRBJ1-1 TRBV29-1 TRBD1 . CSVGKPGQSEAFF TGCAGCGTTGGAAAACCGGGACAGAGTGAAGCTTTCTTT
TRBJ1-5 TRBV25-1 . . CASSEWGTYQPQHF TGTGCCAGCAGTGAATGGGGGACATATCAGCCCCAGCATTTT
TRBJ2-1 TRBV30 . . CAWSLLVNEQFF TGTGCCTGGAGTCTACTAGTCAATGAGCAGTTCTTC
TRBJ2-3 TRBV5-1 . few CASSLMLPRDTQYF TGCGCCAGCAGCTTGATGCTCCCTCGAGATACGCAGTATTTT
TRBJ2-3 TRBV5-4 . . CASSLDWDTQYF TGTGCCAGCAGCTTGGACTGGGATACGCAGTATTTT
TRBJ2-7 TRBV7-2 . . CVTGNGNEQYF TGTGTTACGGGGAATGGTAACGAGCAGTACTTC
TRBJ1-5 TRBV29-1 . once CSVAAGSNQPQHF TGCAGCGTTGCGGCAGGGAGCAATCAGCCCCAGCATTTT
TRBJ1-6 TRBV30 . . CAWSVMAGSSYNSPLHF TGTGCCTGGAGTGTAATGGCAGGAAGCTCCTATAATTCACCCCTCCACTTT
TRBJ2-1 TRBV7-2 . . CASSLNALEQFF TGTGCCAGCAGCCTTAACGCCCTTGAGCAGTTCTTC